One sample yielded the 3 T cell receptor beta chains listed below, sequenced in a study of shared clonotypes between healthy human individuals. The assay was immunoSEQ multiplex PCR, and TCRdb's table has in-frame clones only and misses some. The sample has fewer than 3 million clones, less than 95% seen once. Material: naive CD4+ T cells from PBMCs. The sample's subset: CD45RA+ positively selected. Receptors originate from a young man in good health. Some clones in this sample may be carry-over from other donors' samples.

The V and J genes are TRBV5-1 and TRBJ2-5; the D gene is possibly TRBD2 (5 bases). The germline CDR1 and CDR2 sequences are SGHRS and YFSETQ. The CDR3 sequence is 15 residues long. V dropped 0 bases and J dropped 5 bases, with 14 bases sitting between them. The CDR3 DNA reads TGCGCCAGCAGCTTGGCCGGGGAAGTGTCGGAGACCCAGTACTTC. Residues: CASSLAGEVSETQYF. Full variable domain (outside the CDR3, taken from reference TRBV5-1 and TRBJ2-5): KAGVTQTPRYLIKTRGQQVTLSCSPISGHRSVSWYQQTPGQGLQFLFEYFSETQRNKGNFPGRFSGRQFSNSRSEMNVSTLELGDSALYLCASSLAGEVSETQYFGPGTRLLVL.

The V call is TRBV4-2, the J call TRBJ2-7, with TRBD1 matching over 8 bases. Germline CDR1 LGHNA, CDR2 YNFKEQ. J gave up 2 bases and V 1 base, and 7 bases lay outside the gene matches. The CDR3 runs to 16 residues. The CDR3 DNA reads as TGTGCCAGCAGCCAAGGACCGGGACAGGTAACCTACGAGCAGTACTTC. It encodes CASSQGPGQVTYEQYF.

The chain combines TRBV28 with TRBJ1-3; no clear D. V was shortened by 8 bases and J by 1 base, with 6 bases between the two germline ends. The CDR3 loop spans 12 amino acids. Germline lookup yields CDR1 MDHEN and CDR2 SYDVKM. In DNA, the CDR3 is TGTGCCAGCTGGTCTTCTGGAAACACCATATATTTT. As protein: CASWSSGNTIYF.